Listed here is a single T cell receptor (beta chain). Antigen specificity is unknown. This entry belongs to a study of T-cell memory formation after mild COVID-19. The overall study: TCR clusters mostly belonged to single donors.

CDR3 length equals 13 residues. Germline values: CDR1 DFQATT, CDR2 SNEGSKA (reference sequence). V lost 2 bases and J 5 bases, leaving 12 bases between the germline ends. General study points: CM and EM subsets held most contracting CD4+ clones; EMRA held CD8+ ones. Later expanders leaned CD4+, whereas clones that contracted between day 15 and 85 were balanced CD4/CD8.

From 5'RACE with constant-segment primers came TCR alpha and TCR beta cDNA libraries that carried sample barcodes and UMIs. Each CDR3 protein gets one entry after TCRdb re-called the 5' RACE reads with MiXCR. The data contain a few hundred thousand distinct CDR3 sequences, around 15% of them singletons. Sequencing input: PBMCs or a T cell subset sorted from them (not recorded which). The sequence came from a man between 18 and 29 years old who had mild COVID-19 (a few samples of this study predate the infection). Cell type and time point are not known. The chain combines TRBV20-1 with TRBJ2-5; TRBD1 is a possible D gene (6 bases). CDR3 nucleotides: TGCAGTGCTAGATCAGGGGACGTGGAGACCCAGTACTTC. Residues: CSARSGDVETQYF.